The 32 T cell receptor beta chains below come from one sample, sequenced in a study of T cell responses to AZD1222 COVID-19 vaccine. TCRdb keeps only in-frame clones here, not all; method: immunoSEQ multiplex PCR. The data contain 90,000 to 120,000 clones, around 94% of them singletons. The sample here was peripheral blood, taken on day 0 of AZD1222 vaccination. Source of these receptors: an adult in good health.

The chain carries TRBV3-1 (or the pseudogene TRBV3-2) and TRBJ1-6; possible D gene TRBD1, 5 bases. The CDR3 is made up of 15 amino acids. V gave up 7 bases and J gave up 5 bases, with 15 bases separating them. Germline V CDR1 and CDR2: LGHDT, YNNKEL (reference sequence). CDR3 DNA sequence: TGTGCCAGCAAGAATCGTCGGGACGATAATTCACCCCTCCACTTT. It is translated as CASKNRRDDNSPLHF.

V gene TRBV20-1 combines with J gene TRBJ2-7; possible D gene TRBD2, 5 bases. CDR3 length equals 14 residues. Germline V CDR1 and CDR2: DFQATT, SNEGSKA (reference sequence). V was clipped by 3 bases and J by 2 bases, with 14 bases between them. CDR3 loop: CSASAGQFTYEQYF. The CDR3 region has the DNA TGCAGTGCTAGTGCGGGTCAATTTACCTACGAGCAGTACTTC.

The gene calls are TRBV20-1 and TRBJ2-3; possibly TRBD1 for D (6 bases). Germline V gene sequence: CDR1 DFQATT, CDR2 SNEGSKA (reference sequence). The CDR3 consists of 10 residues. The CDR3 region is CSAGVYTQYF. The CDR3 bases are TGCAGCGCAGGGGTATATACGCAGTATTTT.

The rearrangement uses TRBV11-3 and TRBJ2-3; 8 bases are shared with TRBD1. CDR1 is SGHNT, CDR2 YENEEA, per germline. V was clipped by 0 bases and J by 5 bases; unmatched bases: 10. This CDR3 contains 17 residues. CDR3 protein: CASSLDSRQGARDTQYF. CDR3 bases: TGTGCCAGCAGCTTAGATTCCCGCCAGGGGGCAAGAGATACGCAGTATTTT.

This clone has only one observation. This chain links TRBV28 with TRBJ2-6; 10 bases map to TRBD1. This CDR3 has 16 amino acids. Trimming took 10 bases from V and 2 from J; bases not matched to a gene: 8. CDR1 is MDHEN and CDR2 is SYDVKM in the germline V gene. This chain's CDR3 is CATGTGAPTGANVLTF. In DNA form, the CDR3 reads TGTGCCACCGGGACAGGGGCGCCTACTGGGGCCAACGTCCTGACTTTC.

CDR3 protein: CASGRSGSTYEQYF. CDR3 sequence (DNA): TGTGCCAGCGGGCGTTCCGGGTCGACTTACGAGCAGTACTTC. The chain recombines TRBV2 with TRBJ2-7; no reliable D call. The ends were cut back, 8 bases at V and 4 bases at J, with 18 bases in the middle. The length of the CDR3 is 14 residues. Germline V gives CDR1 SNHLY, CDR2 FYNNEI.

The genes are TRBV24-1 and TRBJ1-3; D is undetermined. V was clipped by 5 bases and J by 1 base, with 11 bases between them. Germline V gives CDR1 KGHDR, CDR2 SFDVKD. This CDR3 is 15 amino acids long. Here the CDR3 DNA reads TGTGCCACCAGTGGCGATAGGGTGTCTGGAAACACCATATATTTT. Amino acids: CATSGDRVSGNTIYF.

This chain links TRBV7-2 with TRBJ1-1; D gene unclear. Germline lookup yields CDR1 SGHTA and CDR2 FQGNSA. The CDR3 is made up of 13 amino acids. V gave up 2 bases and J gave up 5 bases, with 9 bases separating them. Here the CDR3 reads CASSLNKMTEAFF. CDR3 coding DNA: TGTGCCAGCAGCTTAAACAAAATGACTGAAGCTTTCTTT.

This clone occurred once. J is TRBJ2-5 and V is TRBV28; 9 nucleotides line up with TRBD2. V gave up 6 bases and J gave up 5 bases; unmatched junction bases: 13. The CDR3 consists of 16 residues. Germline values: CDR1 MDHEN, CDR2 SYDVKM. The CDR3 region is CASSATSGTSSETQYF. The DNA of the CDR3 is TGTGCCAGCAGCGCAACCTCCGGGACTAGCAGCGAGACCCAGTACTTC.

This rearrangement joins TRBV4-1 to TRBJ1-5, with TRBD1 matching 11 bases. With 5 bases clipped from V and 5 bases from J, the junction kept 5 bases outside the gene matches. Looked up from germline, CDR1 is MGHRA and CDR2 is YSYEKL. The length of the CDR3 is 15 residues. This chain's CDR3 is CASSRTGGEDQPQHF. As DNA, the CDR3 is TGCGCCAGCAGCAGGACAGGGGGCGAGGATCAGCCCCAGCATTTT.

This clone showed up just once. The chain joins TRBV5-1 to TRBJ1-4; a weak D match, TRBD1 (6 bases). The V end lost 0 bases, the J end lost 8 bases, and 11 bases lay between the germline ends. The CDR3 has 14 residues. CDR1 SGHRS and CDR2 YFSETQ come from the germline V gene. The CDR3 is CASSLEGGLEKLFF. In DNA, the CDR3 is TGCGCCAGCAGCTTGGAAGGGGGATTAGAAAAACTGTTTTTT.

This chain links TRBV27 with TRBJ1-1; D not resolved. CDR3 size: 13 residues. Trimming pared 6 bases from V and 1 base from J, leaving 9 bases between. Per the germline V gene, CDR1 is MNHEY and CDR2 is SMNVEV (reference sequence). The CDR3 region is CASSWAQNTEAFF. As DNA, the CDR3 is TGTGCCAGCAGCTGGGCCCAGAACACTGAAGCTTTCTTT.

The chain combines TRBV5-1 with TRBJ2-1; D uncertain. V dropped 7 bases and J dropped 1 base, with 9 bases sitting between them. Germline CDR1 is SGHRS and CDR2 is YFSETQ. The CDR3 runs 13 residues. The CDR3 protein is CASRVSSYNEQFF. The CDR3 region has the DNA TGCGCCAGCCGAGTTAGTTCCTACAATGAGCAGTTCTTC.

The chain carries TRBV19 and TRBJ2-3, with D possibly being TRBD1 (6 bases). Germline V gene sequence: CDR1 LNHDA, CDR2 SQIVND (reference sequence). The CDR3 loop spans 17 amino acids. Trimming removed 5 bases from V and 0 bases from J, with 18 bases in between. The CDR3 nucleotides are TGTGCCAGTAGTGGGGCGCAGGGGCATCCTAGCACAGATACGCAGTATTTT. Translating it yields CASSGAQGHPSTDTQYF.

The rearrangement links TRBV9 to TRBJ2-3, with D uncertain. V was shortened by 2 bases and J by 4 bases, with 14 bases between the two germline ends. The CDR3 totals 15 residues. Per germline, CDR1 SGDLS and CDR2 YYNGEE. In nucleotides, the CDR3 is TGTGCCAGCAGCGTGAATCTGAATCGGCCAGATACGCAGTATTTT. This encodes CASSVNLNRPDTQYF.

This rearrangement joins TRBV11-3 to TRBJ2-3, with 10 bases identical to TRBD2. The junction had 7 bases not matched to a gene; V was cut back by 5 bases and J by 2 bases. The CDR3 is 16 amino acids. Germline CDR1 and CDR2: SGHNT and YENEEA. The chain's CDR3 is CASSPRTSGITDTQYF. DNA of the CDR3: TGTGCCAGCAGCCCCCGGACTAGCGGTATCACAGATACGCAGTATTTT.

The chain has TRBV19 and TRBJ1-1, with a possible D match to TRBD1 (5 bases). CDR1 LNHDA and CDR2 SQIVND come from the germline V gene (reference sequence). Trimming removed 3 bases at V and 5 bases at J, with 19 bases between. The CDR3 extends over 16 amino acids. Here the CDR3 reads CASSMVSEGLGTEAFF. Written as DNA, the CDR3 is TGTGCCAGTAGTATGGTATCGGAGGGGCTGGGAACTGAAGCTTTCTTT.

A single count supports this clone. This chain links TRBV6-5 with TRBJ1-2, with a possible D match to TRBD1 (6 bases). The CDR3 covers 14 residues. V lost 5 bases to trimming and J lost 5 bases, with 15 bases between them. In germline, CDR1 is MNHEY, CDR2 SVGAGI. CDR3 in DNA: TGTGCCAGCAGTCAACGGGGGGCCCCTTATGGCTACACCTTC. It encodes CASSQRGAPYGYTF.

This sequence joins TRBV29-1 and TRBJ1-1, with a tentative D call TRBD1 (5 bases). In germline, CDR1 is SQVTM, CDR2 ANQGSEA. The CDR3 is 13 amino acids. V lost 3 bases and J 1 base, leaving 9 bases between the germline ends. CDR3 residues: CSVEWGGNTEAFF. Written as DNA, the CDR3 is TGCAGCGTTGAGTGGGGGGGGAACACTGAAGCTTTCTTT.

The V gene is TRBV5-5, the J gene TRBJ1-3; D is ambiguous. The CDR3 runs to 14 residues. The germline gives CDR1 SGHKS, CDR2 YYEKEE (reference sequence). V lost 0 bases to trimming and J lost 0 bases, with 4 bases between them. DNA of the CDR3: TGTGCCAGCAGCTTGGGACACTCTGGAAACACCATATATTTT. Translating gives CASSLGHSGNTIYF.

This chain uses TRBV30 with TRBJ1-2; 7 bases line up with TRBD1. This CDR3 has 16 amino acids. Germline V gives CDR1 GTSNPN, CDR2 SVGIG (reference sequence). Trimming cost V 2 bases and J 5 bases; bases outside gene matches: 14. Written as DNA, the CDR3 is TGTGCCTGGAGTCCCGGACCAGAGGGACAGAATTATGGCTACACCTTC. Its protein product is CAWSPGPEGQNYGYTF.

This chain connects TRBV5-8 to TRBJ1-2; 8 positions match TRBD1. V was pared by 3 bases and J by 5 bases, with 9 bases of the junction left unmatched. The germline V gene encodes CDR1 SGHTS and CDR2 YDEGEE. The CDR3 extends over 15 amino acids. The CDR3 sequence is CASSSQGAISYGYTF. In DNA form, the CDR3 reads TGTGCCAGCAGCTCTCAGGGGGCCATATCGTATGGCTACACCTTC.

The J gene is TRBJ1-3, the V gene TRBV9; D is unresolved. V shed 0 bases and J shed 2 bases, with 0 bases lying between them. Germline CDR1 and CDR2: SGDLS and YYNGEE. The CDR3 loop spans 12 amino acids. DNA of the CDR3: TGTGCCAGCAGCGTAGCTGGAAACACCATATATTTT. Its translation is CASSVAGNTIYF.

Only one count was recorded for this clone. The genes are TRBV7-2 and TRBJ1-2, with unresolved D. The CDR3 is 15 amino acids. With 2 bases removed from V and 3 bases from J, the gap between germline ends came to 13 bases. Germline CDR1 is SGHTA and CDR2 is FQGNSA. The CDR3, as DNA: TGTGCCAGCAGCTTATACGGCCAGACGGACTATGGCTACACCTTC. Its protein is CASSLYGQTDYGYTF.

In the case of this clone: Other nucleotide sequences in the sample specify the same CDR3. The V gene is TRBV9, the J gene TRBJ1-3, with D unclear. The CDR3 spans 13 residues. Germline CDR1 and CDR2: SGDLS and YYNGEE. V was pared by 0 bases and J by 4 bases, with 5 bases between. CDR3 bases: TGTGCCAGCAGCGTAGGAACCGGAAACACCATATATTTT. This codes for CASSVGTGNTIYF.

V is TRBV28 and J is TRBJ1-5; 7 nucleotides match TRBD1. Germline V gene sequence: CDR1 MDHEN, CDR2 SYDVKM. V gave up 8 bases and J gave up 6 bases; unmatched junction bases: 10. CDR3 length equals 14 residues. The DNA for the CDR3 is TGTGCCAGCCGACAGGGAGGAGATTTTCAGCCCCAGCATTTT. Its protein is CASRQGGDFQPQHF.

The V gene is TRBV12-3 or TRBV12-4, the J gene TRBJ2-2; D remains unclear. The CDR3 is 13 amino acids. V was shortened by 5 bases and J by 1 base, with 5 bases between the two germline ends. Written as DNA, the CDR3 is TGTGCCAGCAGTCCCCAGAACACCGGGGAGCTGTTTTTT. It codes for CASSPQNTGELFF.

V is TRBV7-6 and J is TRBJ1-5; no definite D call. CDR1 SGHVS and CDR2 FNYEAQ come from the germline V gene. CDR3 length equals 12 residues. V was pared by 4 bases and J by 3 bases, with 4 bases between. Here the CDR3 DNA reads TGTGCCAGCAGCTCCCCCAATCAGCCCCAGCATTTT. Amino acid sequence: CASSSPNQPQHF.

The rearrangement uses TRBV5-4 and TRBJ1-2; the D is unclear. The length of the CDR3 is 13 residues. V was cut by 1 base and J by 4 bases, with 8 bases left in between. Per the germline V gene, CDR1 is SGHNT and CDR2 is YYREEE (reference sequence). CDR3 protein: CASSLRQAYGYTF. CDR3 bases: TGTGCCAGCAGCTTGCGGCAGGCCTATGGCTACACCTTC.

CDR3 sequence (DNA): TGTGCCAGCAGCTTACTGTCAGGCCACTATGGCTACACCTTC. As protein: CASSLLSGHYGYTF. The rearrangement links TRBV7-2 to TRBJ1-2; D remains ambiguous. The ends were cut back, 2 bases at V and 3 bases at J, with 10 bases in the middle. CDR1 SGHTA and CDR2 FQGNSA come from the germline V gene. This CDR3 has 14 amino acids.

The chain combines TRBV3-1 (or the pseudogene TRBV3-2) with TRBJ2-2; D remains ambiguous. Trimming removed 1 base from V and 6 bases from J, with 9 bases in between. Germline values: CDR1 LGHDT, CDR2 YNNKEL (reference sequence). The CDR3 has 14 amino acids. The CDR3 protein is CASSQGTFPGELFF. CDR3 DNA: TGTGCCAGCAGCCAAGGTACCTTCCCCGGGGAGCTGTTTTTT.

The V gene is TRBV19, the J gene TRBJ1-1; possibly TRBD1 for D (5 bases). Trimming removed 1 base at V and 3 bases at J, with 9 bases between. From germline, CDR1 is LNHDA and CDR2 SQIVND (reference sequence). The CDR3 is made up of 14 amino acids. CDR3 in DNA: TGTGCCAGTAGTATAGGGGGCAGGGACACTGAAGCTTTCTTT. It yields the protein CASSIGGRDTEAFF.